Listed here are 14 T cell receptor beta chains from one sample, sequenced in a study of molecular identifiers for immune sequencing clone quantification. MiXCR was run by TCRdb on the PCR reads, yielding one entry per CDR3 protein. The table includes just under 650,000 distinct CDR3 sequences, nearly 20% detected once. Specimen: naive CD8+ T cells from blood, with Jurkat cell RNA spiked in. Subset denoted: FACS-sorted CD8+CD4-CCR7+CD45RA+ naive T cells. These receptors originate from a human donor in good health. Some libraries in this study had Jurkat cell RNA spiked in.

Remarks on this clonotype: A single base separates this from a much larger clone, so it may be a read error. The chain combines TRBV7-2 with TRBJ2-1; unclear D gene. The CDR3 is 14 residues long. Germline V CDR1 and CDR2: SGHTA, FQGNSA. The CDR3 loop is CASSFLDSYNEQLF. CDR3 sequence (DNA): TGTGCCAGCAGCTTCCTTGACTCCTACAATGAGCAGCTCTTC. Together with reference TRBV7-2 and TRBJ2-1, the CDR3 gives the full variable domain: GAGVSQSPSNKVTEKGKDVELRCDPISGHTALYWYRQSLGQGLEFLIYFQGNSAPDKSGLPSDRFSAERTGGSVSTLTIQRTQQEDSAVYLCASSFLDSYNEQLFGPGTRLTVL.

The chain is built from TRBV2 and TRBJ2-7, with 7 nucleotides matching TRBD1. Per germline, CDR1 SNHLY and CDR2 FYNNEI. V lost 2 bases, J lost 2 bases, and 6 bases stayed unmatched. The CDR3 is made up of 15 amino acids. The CDR3 region has the DNA TGTGCCAGCAGTGAAACCCCAGGGGGAGCCTACGAGCAGTACTTC. Protein product: CASSETPGGAYEQYF.

This clonotype was seen a single time. At one boundary the junction diverges from the germline segment, which might be a read error. V usage is TRBV7-2 and J usage is TRBJ1-1, with D hard to call. This CDR3 is built from 13 residues. Looked up from germline, CDR1 is SGHTA and CDR2 is FQGNSA. CDR3 loop: CASSLVMNTGAFF. The CDR3 DNA sequence: TGTGCCAGCAGCTTAGTTATGAACACTGGAGCTTTCTTT.

This clonotype was seen repeatedly, ten times or more. V and J are TRBV7-9 and TRBJ2-5; D gene ambiguous. CDR1 and CDR2 (germline): SEHNR, FQNEAQ (reference sequence). The germline V and J ends were trimmed by 1 base and 10 bases, with 10 bases remaining between them. This CDR3 spans 12 amino acids. For the CDR3, the DNA is TGTGCCAGCAGCTTAGGTTCTATGGTCCAGTACTTC. Translation gives CASSLGSMVQYF.

In its sample, this clonotype was seen once. Sequence at one end of the junction differs from germline and may be a read error. The chain is built from TRBV7-9 and TRBJ1-1; weak D call: TRBD1 (6 bases). Germline V CDR1 and CDR2: SEHNR, FQNEAQ (reference sequence). This CDR3 is 15 amino acids long. CDR3 sequence reads: CASSLPTGWGTGAFF. CDR3 sequence (DNA): TGTGCCAGCAGCTTGCCTACAGGGTGGGGCACTGGAGCTTTCTTT.

As to this clonotype: Given a much more abundant clone one base away, this may be a read error. The chain employs TRBV29-1 and TRBJ1-1, with D tentatively TRBD1 (5 bases). Trimming left V 2 bases short and J 4 bases short, with 14 bases between. The germline CDR1 and CDR2 sequences are SQVTM and ANQGSEA. The CDR3 runs to 14 residues. The CDR3 protein is CSVERQGGITEAFF. In nucleotides, the CDR3 is TGCAGCGTTGAACGGCAGGGTGGAATCACTGAAGCTTTCTTT.

This clonotype occurred many times. This chain connects TRBV19 to TRBJ1-2, with D perhaps TRBD1 (5 bases). The CDR3 is 15 amino acids. In germline, CDR1 is LNHDA, CDR2 SQIVND (reference sequence). Trimming shortened V by 4 bases and J by 3 bases, and 15 bases separated the two germline ends. The CDR3 sequence is CASSSWQGRDYGYTF. CDR3 in DNA: TGTGCCAGTAGTAGTTGGCAGGGAAGGGACTATGGCTACACCTTC.

This clonotype has ten or more counts. The chain uses TRBV7-2 and TRBJ2-7, with D uncertain. V lost 4 bases and J lost 3, with 19 bases in between. This CDR3 has 16 amino acids. CDR1 and CDR2 (germline): SGHTA, FQGNSA. CDR3 amino acids: CASSSLYRAPNYEQYF. CDR3 nucleotides: TGTGCCAGCAGCTCACTATATCGGGCTCCGAACTACGAGCAGTACTTC. Full variable domain (missing parts from reference TRBV7-2 and TRBJ2-7): GAGVSQSPSNKVTEKGKDVELRCDPISGHTALYWYRQSLGQGLEFLIYFQGNSAPDKSGLPSDRFSAERTGGSVSTLTIQRTQQEDSAVYLCASSSLYRAPNYEQYFGPGTRLTVT.

The table lists this clonotype with many counts. The chain has TRBV14 and TRBJ1-6; D ambiguous. Trimming shortened V by 3 bases and J by 10 bases, and 13 bases separated the two germline ends. The germline gives CDR1 SGHDN, CDR2 FVKESK. The CDR3 has 14 amino acids. CDR3 sequence reads: CASSQAAQVSPLHF. In DNA form, the CDR3 reads TGTGCCAGCAGCCAGGCAGCCCAGGTGTCACCCCTCCACTTT.

This chain uses TRBV19 with TRBJ2-3; either TRBD1 or TRBD2 may supply D (5 bases each). Trimming took 9 bases from V and 7 from J, leaving 11 bases between them. The germline gives CDR1 LNHDA, CDR2 SQIVND (reference sequence). This CDR3 spans 11 amino acids. The CDR3 protein is CASSEGNTQYF. The CDR3 region has the DNA TGTGCCAGCAGCGAGGGGAATACGCAGTATTTT.

The chain uses TRBV11-2 and TRBJ2-7; no clear D. The CDR3 is 14 amino acids. Germline values: CDR1 SGHAT, CDR2 FQNNGV. V was clipped by 2 bases and J by 0 bases, with 8 bases between them. The DNA of the CDR3 is TGTGCCAGCAGCTTACTACTGATCTCCTACGAGCAGTACTTC. Its translation is CASSLLLISYEQYF.

Regarding this clonotype: Possible read error: a much larger clone is one base away. This chain connects TRBV6-5 to TRBJ2-7, with 9 bases that match TRBD1. CDR1 and CDR2 from the germline V gene are MNHEY and SVGAGI. V was clipped by 2 bases and J by 2 bases; unmatched bases: 4. The CDR3 has 15 amino acids. The CDR3 reads CASSYIGQGTYEQYF. CDR3 coding DNA: TGTGCCAGCAGTTACATTGGACAGGGGACCTACGAGCAGTACTTC.

This clonotype has at least ten counts. The chain has TRBV23-1 and TRBJ1-4; 7 bases map to TRBD1. TRBV23-1 counts as an open reading frame of uncertain function. The CDR3 spans 16 residues. V lost 3 bases, J lost 0 bases, and 4 bases stayed unmatched. CDR3 region: CASSHRTGATNEKLFF. The CDR3 bases are TGCGCCAGCAGTCATCGGACAGGTGCAACTAATGAAAAACTGTTTTTT.

V is TRBV9 and J is TRBJ2-7; either TRBD1 or TRBD2 may supply D (5 bases each). V lost 0 bases and J lost 5, with 15 bases in between. The CDR3 is made up of 15 amino acids. Germline V gene data show CDR1 as SGDLS and CDR2 as YYNGEE. The CDR3 coding sequence is TGTGCCAGCAGCGTAGGAGGGGCGGCCCCCCACGAGCAGTACTTC. Protein product: CASSVGGAAPHEQYF.